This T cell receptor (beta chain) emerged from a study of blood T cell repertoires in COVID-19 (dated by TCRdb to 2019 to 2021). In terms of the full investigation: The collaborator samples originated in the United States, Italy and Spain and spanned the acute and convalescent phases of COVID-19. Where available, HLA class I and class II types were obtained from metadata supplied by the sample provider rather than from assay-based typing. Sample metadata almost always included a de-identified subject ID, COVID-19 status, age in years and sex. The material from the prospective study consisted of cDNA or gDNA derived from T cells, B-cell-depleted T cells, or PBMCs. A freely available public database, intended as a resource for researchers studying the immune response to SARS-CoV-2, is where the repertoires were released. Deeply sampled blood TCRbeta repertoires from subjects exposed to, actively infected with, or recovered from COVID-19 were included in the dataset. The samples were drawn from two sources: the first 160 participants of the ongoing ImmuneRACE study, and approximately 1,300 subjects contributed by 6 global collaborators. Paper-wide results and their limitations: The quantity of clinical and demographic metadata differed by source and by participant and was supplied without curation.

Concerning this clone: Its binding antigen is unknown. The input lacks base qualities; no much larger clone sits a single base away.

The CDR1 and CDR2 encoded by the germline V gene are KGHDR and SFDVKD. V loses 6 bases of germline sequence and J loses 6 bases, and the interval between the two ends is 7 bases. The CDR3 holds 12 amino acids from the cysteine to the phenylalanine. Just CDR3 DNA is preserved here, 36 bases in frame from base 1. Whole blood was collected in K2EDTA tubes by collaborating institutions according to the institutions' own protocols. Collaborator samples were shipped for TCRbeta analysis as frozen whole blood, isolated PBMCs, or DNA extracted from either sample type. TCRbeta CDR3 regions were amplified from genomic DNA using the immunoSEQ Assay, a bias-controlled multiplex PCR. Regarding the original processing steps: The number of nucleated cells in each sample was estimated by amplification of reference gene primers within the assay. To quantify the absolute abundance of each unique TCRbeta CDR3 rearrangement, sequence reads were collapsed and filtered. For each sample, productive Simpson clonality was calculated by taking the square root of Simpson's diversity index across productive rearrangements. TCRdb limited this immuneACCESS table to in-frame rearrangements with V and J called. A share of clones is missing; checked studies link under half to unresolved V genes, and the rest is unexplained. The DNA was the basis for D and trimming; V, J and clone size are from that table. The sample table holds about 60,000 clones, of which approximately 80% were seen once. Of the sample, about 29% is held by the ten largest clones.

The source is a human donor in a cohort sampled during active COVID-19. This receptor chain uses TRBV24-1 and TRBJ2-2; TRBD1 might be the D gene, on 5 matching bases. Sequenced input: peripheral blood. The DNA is TGTGCCACCAGTCAGGGCCCCGGGGAGCTGTTTTTT. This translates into CATSQGPGELFF.